Given below is one T cell receptor beta chain in context. This table comes from immunoSEQ multiplex PCR, and its TCRdb copy is limited to in-frame clones, with some not included. The sample consists of 300,000 to 500,000 clones, approximately 90% of them appearing once. Grouping used clinical history reported by participants in a survey and questionnaire. The data stem from a study of blood T cell repertoires in COVID-19. Study at large: In each case, the material was cDNA or gDNA derived from T cells, B-cell-depleted T cells, or PBMCs.

This receptor was taken from a woman aged 25 to 45 with acute COVID-19. Sequencing was carried out using PBMCs or T cells enriched from blood (not recorded which).

CDR3 loop: CASSSLAGVYDTQYF. The DNA of the CDR3 is TGTGCCAGCAGCTCCCTAGCGGGGGTTTACGATACGCAGTATTTT. The chain joins TRBV7-2 to TRBJ2-3, with 10 bases lining up with TRBD2. V was pared by 4 bases and J by 6 bases, with 7 bases of the junction left unmatched. This CDR3 is 15 amino acids long. CDR1 is SGHTA, CDR2 FQGNSA, per germline.